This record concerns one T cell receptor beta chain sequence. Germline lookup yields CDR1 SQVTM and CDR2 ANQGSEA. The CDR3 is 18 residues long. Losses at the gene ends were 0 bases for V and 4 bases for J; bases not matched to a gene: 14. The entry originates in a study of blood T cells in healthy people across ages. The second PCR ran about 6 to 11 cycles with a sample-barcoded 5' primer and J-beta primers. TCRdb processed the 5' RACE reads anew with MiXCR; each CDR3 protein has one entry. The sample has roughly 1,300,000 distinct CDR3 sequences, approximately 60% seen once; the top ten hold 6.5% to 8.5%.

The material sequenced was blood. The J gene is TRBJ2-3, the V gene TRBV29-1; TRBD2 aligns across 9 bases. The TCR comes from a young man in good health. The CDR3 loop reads CSVEDVAGATPDADTQYF. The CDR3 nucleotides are TGCAGCGTTGAAGATGTAGCGGGGGCCACCCCTGACGCAGATACGCAGTATTTT.